This TCR beta chain is from a study of long-term antiretroviral therapy in people with HIV. Whole-study findings and limits: Pre-ART expanded TRB clones stayed dominant throughout, though often decreasing after ART. Once patients were on ART, diversity went higher but still fell short of transplant donor controls.

Researchers ran immunoSEQ v3.0 at survey level. The repertoire was sequenced with immunoSEQ multiplex PCR; TCRdb's copy has only in-frame clones and lacks some. The table records about 15,000 clones, about 89% of them present only once. As to this clone: The antigen remains undetermined.

Germline V gene lookup returns CDR1 MNHNY and CDR2 SVGAGI (reference sequence). The CDR3 has 13 residues. Trimming removed 11 bases from V and 7 bases from J, with 20 bases in between. The chain recombines TRBV6-6 with TRBJ2-5, with a weak D call TRBD2 (5 bases). This receptor was obtained from a woman aged 40 to 49 with HIV. Sequencing was performed on unsorted PBMCs, taken 0.6 years after starting antiretroviral therapy. CDR3 in amino acids: CAGRLSEGGTQYF. For the CDR3, the DNA is TGTGCCGGAAGATTGTCAGAAGGAGGGACCCAGTACTTC.